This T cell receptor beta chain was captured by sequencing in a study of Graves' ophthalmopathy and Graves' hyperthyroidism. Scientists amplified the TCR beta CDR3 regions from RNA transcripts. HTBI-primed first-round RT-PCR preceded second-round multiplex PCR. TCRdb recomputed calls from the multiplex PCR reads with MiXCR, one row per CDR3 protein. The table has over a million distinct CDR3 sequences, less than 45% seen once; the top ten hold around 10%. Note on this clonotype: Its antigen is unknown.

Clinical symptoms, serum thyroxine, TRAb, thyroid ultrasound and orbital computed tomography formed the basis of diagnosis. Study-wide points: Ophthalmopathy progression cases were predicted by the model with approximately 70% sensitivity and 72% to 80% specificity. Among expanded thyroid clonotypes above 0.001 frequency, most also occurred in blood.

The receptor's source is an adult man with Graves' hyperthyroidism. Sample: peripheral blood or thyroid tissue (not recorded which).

The CDR3 DNA follows: TGTGCCAGCAGTTTGCGGACAGAGAACTACGAGCAGTACTTC. Protein: CASSLRTENYEQYF. The rearrangement uses TRBV12-3 or TRBV12-4 and TRBJ2-7; maybe TRBD1 (6 bases). The CDR3 covers 14 residues. V lost 3 bases, J lost 3 bases, and 12 bases lay in between.